This T cell receptor (beta chain) is drawn from a study of patients and donors after allogeneic stem cell transplantation. At least ten counts were recorded for this clonotype. The CDR3 is 14 amino acids. The V and J ends lost 1 base and 3 bases respectively, with 6 bases between them. Each CDR3 protein gets one entry after TCRdb re-called the RT-PCR reads with MiXCR. Here the sample spans about 87,000 distinct CDR3 sequences, around 5% being singletons. This sequence joins TRBV12-3 or TRBV12-4 and TRBJ2-2; no definite D call. The specimen sequenced was blood, either unsorted or a sorted T cell fraction (not recorded which). This TCR was recovered from a human donor who was either an allogeneic HSCT recipient or a stem cell or donor lymphocyte infusion donor (not recorded which). It is not recorded whose cells these are; they may come from a transplant donor. CDR3 nucleotide sequence: TGTGCCAGCAGTTTAGGTCGGGACACCGGGGAGCTGTTTTTT. Its protein product is CASSLGRDTGELFF.